These 10 T cell receptor beta chains originate from one sample sequenced in a study of blood T cell repertoires in COVID-19 (dated by TCRdb to 2020 to 2021). Library preparation was by the immunoSEQ multiplex PCR assay. This immuneACCESS table, as held by TCRdb, lists in-frame sequences with V and J called but not all clones. Of the missing ones, under half trace to an unresolved V gene in checked studies; the others have no known cause. Present in this sample are about 220,000 clones, 65% to 85% of which were seen just once. The ten top clones hold about 3.4% of the sample. Specimen: PBMCs or T cells enriched from blood (not recorded which). The receptor source for this set is an older woman who had recovered from COVID-19.

This clone was seen once. The rearrangement joins TRBV7-2 to TRBJ2-3; 12 bases line up with TRBD1. CDR1 and CDR2 (germline): SGHTA, FQGNSA. J lost 5 bases, V lost 5 bases, and 5 bases had no gene match. The CDR3 sequence is 15 residues long. CDR3 residues: CASSAGQGAGDTQYF. The CDR3 DNA reads TGTGCCAGCAGCGCGGGACAGGGGGCCGGAGATACGCAGTATTTT.

The chain employs TRBV7-2 and TRBJ2-1; 8 bases map to TRBD2. The CDR3 runs 15 residues. From germline, CDR1 is SGHTA and CDR2 FQGNSA. After removal of 0 bases from V and 2 bases from J, the junction contained 0 bases not matched to a gene. DNA for the CDR3: TGTGCCAGCAGCTTAGCAGCGGGGGCCTACAATGAGCAGTTCTTC. It encodes CASSLAAGAYNEQFF. Drawing the rest from reference TRBV7-2 and TRBJ2-1, the complete variable domain is GAGVSQSPSNKVTEKGKDVELRCDPISGHTALYWYRQSLGQGLEFLIYFQGNSAPDKSGLPSDRFSAERTGGSVSTLTIQRTQQEDSAVYLCASSLAAGAYNEQFFGPGTRLTVL.

This chain connects TRBV7-2 to TRBJ2-1, with 9 bases lining up with TRBD2. The V and J ends lost 0 bases and 3 bases, in that order; junction bases with no gene match: 6. Germline V gene sequence: CDR1 SGHTA, CDR2 FQGNSA. The CDR3 sequence is 17 residues long. CDR3 amino acids: CASSLARRGRGYNEQFF. DNA of the CDR3: TGTGCCAGCAGCTTAGCCCGTCGCGGGAGGGGCTACAATGAGCAGTTCTTC.

The chain joins TRBV6-5 to TRBJ2-2; 9 bases line up with TRBD1. With 5 bases clipped from V and 3 bases from J, the junction kept 4 bases outside the gene matches. The germline V gene encodes CDR1 MNHEY and CDR2 SVGAGI. This CDR3 spans 15 amino acids. The CDR3 here is CASSPRQGDTGELFF. CDR3 DNA sequence: TGTGCCAGCAGTCCCAGACAGGGGGACACCGGGGAGCTGTTTTTT.

The chain joins TRBV7-2 to TRBJ1-2; D call uncertain. The CDR3 consists of 14 residues. V lost 3 bases, J lost 4 bases, and 12 bases lay in between. Germline values: CDR1 SGHTA, CDR2 FQGNSA. DNA of the CDR3: TGTGCCAGCAGCTTGGCCTGGACTACCTATGGCTACACCTTC. Translating gives CASSLAWTTYGYTF.

This clone showed up just a few times. V gene TRBV27 combines with J gene TRBJ2-4; D may be TRBD1 (6 bases). Germline lookup yields CDR1 MNHEY and CDR2 SMNVEV (reference sequence). V was shortened by 4 bases and J by 2 bases, with 12 bases between the two germline ends. CDR3 length: 15 residues. The CDR3 DNA reads as TGTGCCAGCAGTTCCCCAGGGGACCCCAAAAACATTCAGTACTTC. Translating gives CASSSPGDPKNIQYF.

The chain combines TRBV30 with TRBJ2-5; tentative D call: TRBD1 (6 bases). CDR1 is GTSNPN, CDR2 SVGIG, per germline (reference sequence). CDR3 length: 15 residues. V was pared by 1 base and J by 5 bases, with 17 bases between. The CDR3 loop reads CAWSGTDYPRETQYF. CDR3 nucleotides: TGTGCCTGGAGTGGGACAGACTATCCGCGGGAGACCCAGTACTTC.

The chain links TRBV6-4 to TRBJ2-3; no clear D. The V end was cut by 7 bases, the J end by 0 bases, with 11 bases between. The V gene's germline CDR1 is MRHNA and CDR2 SNTAGT. This CDR3 region has 14 residues. CDR3 in DNA: TGTGCCAGCAAGGAGCAGAAGAGCACAGATACGCAGTATTTT. Its translation: CASKEQKSTDTQYF.

This clone was counted a single time. The genes are TRBV2 and TRBJ1-5; a weak D match, TRBD1 (5 bases). Germline V lookup: CDR1 SNHLY, CDR2 FYNNEI. This CDR3 is built from 13 residues. Between the trimmed V and J ends, which lost 8 bases and 3 bases, there was a span of 11 bases. CDR3 DNA: TGTGCCAGCCGACGGGGGGACAATCAGCCCCAGCATTTT. Translation gives CASRRGDNQPQHF.

The chain uses TRBV2 and TRBJ2-7; possible D gene TRBD2, 5 bases. Trimming took 6 bases from V and 5 from J, leaving 17 bases between them. Germline lookup yields CDR1 SNHLY and CDR2 FYNNEI. The CDR3 is 14 residues long. CDR3 coding DNA: TGTGCCAGCAGCCTAACTCAGGAGGCCCACGAGCAGTACTTC. Protein: CASSLTQEAHEQYF.